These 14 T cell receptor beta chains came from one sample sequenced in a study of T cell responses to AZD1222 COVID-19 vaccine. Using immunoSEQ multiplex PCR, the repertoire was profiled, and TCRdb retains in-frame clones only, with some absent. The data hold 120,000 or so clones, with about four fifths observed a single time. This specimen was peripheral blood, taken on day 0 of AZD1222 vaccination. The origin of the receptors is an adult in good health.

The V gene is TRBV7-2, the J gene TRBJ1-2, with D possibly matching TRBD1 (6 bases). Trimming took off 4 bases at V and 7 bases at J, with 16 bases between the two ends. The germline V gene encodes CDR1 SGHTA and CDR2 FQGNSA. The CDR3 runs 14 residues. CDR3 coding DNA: TGTGCCAGCAGCTCCTCGGGGGGGCAGAGTGGCTACACCTTC. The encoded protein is CASSSSGGQSGYTF. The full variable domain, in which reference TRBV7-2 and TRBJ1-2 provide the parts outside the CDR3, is GAGVSQSPSNKVTEKGKDVELRCDPISGHTALYWYRQSLGQGLEFLIYFQGNSAPDKSGLPSDRFSAERTGGSVSTLTIQRTQQEDSAVYLCASSSSGGQSGYTFGSGTRLTVV.

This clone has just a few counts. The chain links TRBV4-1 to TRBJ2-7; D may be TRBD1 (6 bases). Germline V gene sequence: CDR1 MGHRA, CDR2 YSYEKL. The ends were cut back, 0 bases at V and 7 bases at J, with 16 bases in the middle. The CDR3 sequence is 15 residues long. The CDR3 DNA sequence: TGCGCCAGCAGCCAAGAGACAGGACATACTGGGGAGCAGTACTTC. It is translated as CASSQETGHTGEQYF.

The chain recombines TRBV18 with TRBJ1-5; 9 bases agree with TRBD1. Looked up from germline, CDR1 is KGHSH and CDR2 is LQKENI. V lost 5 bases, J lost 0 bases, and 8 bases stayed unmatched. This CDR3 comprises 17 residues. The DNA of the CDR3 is TGTGCCAGCTCATCGGGGACAGGGTACTTTAGCAATCAGCCCCAGCATTTT. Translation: CASSSGTGYFSNQPQHF.

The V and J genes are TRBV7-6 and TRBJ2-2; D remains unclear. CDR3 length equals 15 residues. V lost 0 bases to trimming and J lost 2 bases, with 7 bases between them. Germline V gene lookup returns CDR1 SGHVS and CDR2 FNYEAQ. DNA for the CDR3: TGTGCCAGCAGCTTAGCGGCACCTAACACCGGGGAGCTGTTTTTT. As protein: CASSLAAPNTGELFF. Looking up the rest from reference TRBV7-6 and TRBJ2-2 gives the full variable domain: GAGVSQSPRYKVTKRGQDVALRCDPISGHVSLYWYRQALGQGPEFLTYFNYEAQQDKSGLPNDRFSAERPEGSISTLTIQRTEQRDSAMYRCASSLAAPNTGELFFGEGSRLTVL.

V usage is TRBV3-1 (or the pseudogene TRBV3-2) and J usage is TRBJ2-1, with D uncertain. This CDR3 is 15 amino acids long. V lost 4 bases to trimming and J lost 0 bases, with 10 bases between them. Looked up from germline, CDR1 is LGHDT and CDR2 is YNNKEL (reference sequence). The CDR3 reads CASSPDRDSYNEQFF. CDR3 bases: TGTGCCAGCAGCCCGGACCGAGACTCCTACAATGAGCAGTTCTTC.

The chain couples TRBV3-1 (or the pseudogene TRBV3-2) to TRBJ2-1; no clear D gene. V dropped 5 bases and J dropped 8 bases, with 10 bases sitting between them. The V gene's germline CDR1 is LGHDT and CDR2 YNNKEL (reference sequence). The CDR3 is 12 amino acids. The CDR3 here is CASSFLGHEQFF. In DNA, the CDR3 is TGTGCCAGCAGCTTCCTAGGGCATGAGCAGTTCTTC.

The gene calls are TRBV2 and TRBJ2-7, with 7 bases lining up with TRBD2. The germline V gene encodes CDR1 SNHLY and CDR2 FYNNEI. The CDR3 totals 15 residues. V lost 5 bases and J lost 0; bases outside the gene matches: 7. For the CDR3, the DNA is TGTGCCAGCAGTAAGACTAGCTCCCTCTCCTACGAGCAGTACTTC. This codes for CASSKTSSLSYEQYF.

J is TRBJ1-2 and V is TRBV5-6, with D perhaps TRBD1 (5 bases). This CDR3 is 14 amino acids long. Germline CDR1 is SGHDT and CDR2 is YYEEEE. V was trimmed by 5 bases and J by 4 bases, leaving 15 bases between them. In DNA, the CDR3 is TGTGCCAGCAGACTGGGGACCGCCCGCTATGGCTACACCTTC. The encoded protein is CASRLGTARYGYTF.

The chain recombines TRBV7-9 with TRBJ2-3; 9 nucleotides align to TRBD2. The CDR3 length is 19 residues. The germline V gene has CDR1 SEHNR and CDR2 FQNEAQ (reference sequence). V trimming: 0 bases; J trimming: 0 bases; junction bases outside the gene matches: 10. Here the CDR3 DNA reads TGTGCCAGCAGCTTAGCGGTAGCGGGGGCCCGGGCTAGCACAGATACGCAGTATTTT. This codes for CASSLAVAGARASTDTQYF.

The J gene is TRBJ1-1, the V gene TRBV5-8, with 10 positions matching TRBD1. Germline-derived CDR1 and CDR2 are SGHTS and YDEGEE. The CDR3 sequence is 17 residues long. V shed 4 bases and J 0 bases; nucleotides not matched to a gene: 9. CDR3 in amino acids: CASSPGTGALMNTEAFF. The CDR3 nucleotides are TGTGCCAGCAGCCCCGGGACAGGGGCACTCATGAACACTGAAGCTTTCTTT. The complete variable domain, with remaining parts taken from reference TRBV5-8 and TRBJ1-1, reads EAGVTQSPTHLIKTRGQQATLRCSPISGHTSVYWYQQALGLGLQFLLWYDEGEERNRGNFPPRFSGRQFPNYSSELNVNALELEDSALYLCASSPGTGALMNTEAFFGQGTRLTVV.

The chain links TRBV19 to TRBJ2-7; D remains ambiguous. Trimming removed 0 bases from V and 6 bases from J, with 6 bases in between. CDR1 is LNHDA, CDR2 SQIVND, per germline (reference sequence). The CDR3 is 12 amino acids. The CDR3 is CASSIDRAEQYF. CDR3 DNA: TGTGCCAGTAGTATAGATCGGGCCGAGCAGTACTTC.

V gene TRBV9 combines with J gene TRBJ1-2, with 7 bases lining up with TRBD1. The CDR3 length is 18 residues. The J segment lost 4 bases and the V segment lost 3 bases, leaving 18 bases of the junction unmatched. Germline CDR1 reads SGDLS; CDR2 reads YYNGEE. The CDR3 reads CASSAMTGTLGRTYGYTF. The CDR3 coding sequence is TGTGCCAGCAGCGCAATGACAGGGACGCTCGGACGCACCTATGGCTACACCTTC.

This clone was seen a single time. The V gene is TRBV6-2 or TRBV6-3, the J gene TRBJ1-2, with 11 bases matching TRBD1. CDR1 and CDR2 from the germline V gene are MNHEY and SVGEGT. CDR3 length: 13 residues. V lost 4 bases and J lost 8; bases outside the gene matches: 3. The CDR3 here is CASSWGQGEGYTF. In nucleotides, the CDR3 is TGTGCCAGCAGTTGGGGACAGGGGGAAGGCTACACCTTC.

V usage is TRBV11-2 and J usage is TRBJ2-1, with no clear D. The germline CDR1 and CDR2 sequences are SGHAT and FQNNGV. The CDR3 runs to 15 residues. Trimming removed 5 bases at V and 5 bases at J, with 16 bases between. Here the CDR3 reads CASSPNPKADNEQFF. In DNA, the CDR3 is TGTGCCAGCAGCCCCAACCCGAAGGCCGACAATGAGCAGTTCTTC.